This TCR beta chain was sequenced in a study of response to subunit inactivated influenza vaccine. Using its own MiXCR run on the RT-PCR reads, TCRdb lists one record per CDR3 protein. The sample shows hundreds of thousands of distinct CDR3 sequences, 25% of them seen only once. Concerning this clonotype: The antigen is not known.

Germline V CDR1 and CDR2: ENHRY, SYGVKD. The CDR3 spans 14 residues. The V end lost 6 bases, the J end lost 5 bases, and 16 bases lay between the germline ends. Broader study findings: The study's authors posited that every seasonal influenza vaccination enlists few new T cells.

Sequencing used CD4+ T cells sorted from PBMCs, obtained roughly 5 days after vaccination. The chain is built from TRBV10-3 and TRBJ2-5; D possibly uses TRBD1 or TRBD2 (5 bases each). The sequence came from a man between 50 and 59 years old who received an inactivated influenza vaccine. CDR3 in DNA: TGTGCCATCAGCGTTCTAGGGGACGTGGAGACCCAGTACTTC. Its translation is CAISVLGDVETQYF.